This paragraph reports one TCR beta chain. Its specificity is not known. These data are taken from a study of response to subunit inactivated influenza vaccine. Study observations and caveats: It was suggested by the authors that few new T cells are recruited by each seasonal influenza vaccination.

CDR1 and CDR2 from the germline V gene are MGHRA and YSYEKL. With 4 bases removed from V and 7 bases from J, the gap between germline ends came to 20 bases. CDR3 length equals 15 residues. A single record per CDR3 protein comes from TCRdb applying MiXCR to the RT-PCR reads. The sample has roughly 700,000 distinct CDR3 sequences, about 15% seen once. This clonotype was obtained from a man aged 45 to 65 who received an inactivated influenza vaccine. The material was PBMCs from blood, obtained around 15 days before vaccination. V usage is TRBV4-1 and J usage is TRBJ2-7; a weak D match, TRBD2 (6 bases). CDR3 region: CASSPRSMAGREQYF. DNA of the CDR3: TGCGCCAGCAGCCCCAGAAGTATGGCGGGGCGGGAGCAGTACTTC.